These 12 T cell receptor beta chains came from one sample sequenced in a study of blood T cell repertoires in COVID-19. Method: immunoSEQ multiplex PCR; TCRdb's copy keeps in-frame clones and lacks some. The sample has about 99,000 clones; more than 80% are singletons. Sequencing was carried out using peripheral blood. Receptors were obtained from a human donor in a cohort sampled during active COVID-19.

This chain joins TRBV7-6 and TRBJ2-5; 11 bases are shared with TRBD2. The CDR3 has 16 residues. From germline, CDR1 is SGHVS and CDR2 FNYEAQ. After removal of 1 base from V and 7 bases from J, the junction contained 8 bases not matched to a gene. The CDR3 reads CASSLGLAGGKGTQYF. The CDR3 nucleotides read TGTGCCAGCAGCTTAGGGCTAGCGGGGGGTAAAGGGACCCAGTACTTC.

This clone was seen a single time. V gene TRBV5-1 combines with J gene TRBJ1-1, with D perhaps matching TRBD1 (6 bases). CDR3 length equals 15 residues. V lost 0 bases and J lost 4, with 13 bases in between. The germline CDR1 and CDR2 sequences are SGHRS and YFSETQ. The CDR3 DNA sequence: TGCGCCAGCAGCTTGGATAGGGGGTCGAGCACTGAAGCTTTCTTT. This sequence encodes CASSLDRGSSTEAFF.

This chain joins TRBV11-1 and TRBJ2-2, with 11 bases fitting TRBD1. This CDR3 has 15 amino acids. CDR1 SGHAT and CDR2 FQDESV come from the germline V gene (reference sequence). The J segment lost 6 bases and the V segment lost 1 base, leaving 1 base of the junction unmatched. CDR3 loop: CASSLEGQGAGELFF. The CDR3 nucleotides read TGTGCCAGCAGCTTAGAGGGACAGGGGGCCGGGGAGCTGTTTTTT.

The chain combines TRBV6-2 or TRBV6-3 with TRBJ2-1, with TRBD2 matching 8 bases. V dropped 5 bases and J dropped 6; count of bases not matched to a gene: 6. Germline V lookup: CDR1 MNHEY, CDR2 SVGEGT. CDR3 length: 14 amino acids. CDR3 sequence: CASSPTSGLNEQFF. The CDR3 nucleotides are TGTGCCAGCAGTCCAACTAGCGGCCTCAATGAGCAGTTCTTC.

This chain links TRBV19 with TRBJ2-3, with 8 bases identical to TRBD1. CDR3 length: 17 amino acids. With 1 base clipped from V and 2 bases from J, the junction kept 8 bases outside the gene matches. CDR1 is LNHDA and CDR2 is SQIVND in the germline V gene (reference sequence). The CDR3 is CASSIVRDRGSTDTQYF. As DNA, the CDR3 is TGTGCCAGTAGTATAGTGCGAGACAGGGGTTCCACAGATACGCAGTATTTT.

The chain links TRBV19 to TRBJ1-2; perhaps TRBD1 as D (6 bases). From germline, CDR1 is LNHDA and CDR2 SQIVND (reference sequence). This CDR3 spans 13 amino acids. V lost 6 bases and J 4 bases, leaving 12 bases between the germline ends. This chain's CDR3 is CASSPRTVYGYTF. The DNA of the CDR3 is TGTGCCAGTAGCCCCCGGACAGTCTATGGCTACACCTTC.

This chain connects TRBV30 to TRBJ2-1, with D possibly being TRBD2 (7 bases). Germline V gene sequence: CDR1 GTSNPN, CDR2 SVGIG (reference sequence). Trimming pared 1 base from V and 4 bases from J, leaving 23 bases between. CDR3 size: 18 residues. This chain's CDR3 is CAWSGGSGGALLYNEQFF. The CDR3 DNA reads TGTGCCTGGAGTGGGGGTAGTGGGGGGGCGCTACTTTACAATGAGCAGTTCTTC.

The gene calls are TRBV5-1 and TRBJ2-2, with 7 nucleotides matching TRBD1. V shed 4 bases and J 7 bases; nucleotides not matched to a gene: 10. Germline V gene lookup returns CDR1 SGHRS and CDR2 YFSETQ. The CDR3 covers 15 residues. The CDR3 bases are TGCGCCAGCAGCACGGGACAGCTTGAAGGCGGGGAGCTGTTTTTT. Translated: CASSTGQLEGGELFF. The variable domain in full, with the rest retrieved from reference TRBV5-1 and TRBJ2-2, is KAGVTQTPRYLIKTRGQQVTLSCSPISGHRSVSWYQQTPGQGLQFLFEYFSETQRNKGNFPGRFSGRQFSNSRSEMNVSTLELGDSALYLCASSTGQLEGGELFFGEGSRLTVL.

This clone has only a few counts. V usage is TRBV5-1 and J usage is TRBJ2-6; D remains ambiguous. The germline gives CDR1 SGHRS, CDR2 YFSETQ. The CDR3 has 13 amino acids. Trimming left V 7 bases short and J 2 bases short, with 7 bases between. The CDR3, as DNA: TGCGCCAGCGAAGAGACTGGGGCCAACGTCCTGACTTTC. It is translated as CASEETGANVLTF. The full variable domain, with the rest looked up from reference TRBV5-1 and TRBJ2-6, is KAGVTQTPRYLIKTRGQQVTLSCSPISGHRSVSWYQQTPGQGLQFLFEYFSETQRNKGNFPGRFSGRQFSNSRSEMNVSTLELGDSALYLCASEETGANVLTFGAGSRLTVL.

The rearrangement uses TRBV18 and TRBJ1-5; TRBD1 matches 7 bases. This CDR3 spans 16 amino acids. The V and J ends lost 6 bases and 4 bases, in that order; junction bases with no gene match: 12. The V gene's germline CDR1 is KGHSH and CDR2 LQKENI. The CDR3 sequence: CASSPQVGQLNQPQHF. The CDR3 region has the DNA TGTGCCAGCTCTCCTCAGGTGGGACAGCTGAATCAGCCCCAGCATTTT. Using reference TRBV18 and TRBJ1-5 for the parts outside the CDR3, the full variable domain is NAGVMQNPRHLVRRRGQEARLRCSPMKGHSHVYWYRQLPEEGLKFMVYLQKENIIDESGMPKERFSAEFPKEGPSILRIQQVVRGDSAAYFCASSPQVGQLNQPQHFGDGTRLSIL.

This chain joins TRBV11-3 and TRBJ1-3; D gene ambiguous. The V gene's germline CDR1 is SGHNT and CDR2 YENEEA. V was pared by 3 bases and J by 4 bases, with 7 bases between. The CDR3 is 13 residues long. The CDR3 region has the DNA TGTGCCAGCAGCTTTTCTCAGGGAAACACCATATATTTT. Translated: CASSFSQGNTIYF. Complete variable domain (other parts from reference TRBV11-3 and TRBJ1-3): EAGVVQSPRYKIIEKKQPVAFWCNPISGHNTLYWYLQNLGQGPELLIRYENEEAVDDSQLPKDRFSAERLKGVDSTLKIQPAELGDSAVYLCASSFSQGNTIYFGEGSWLTVV.

CDR3 DNA sequence: TGTGCCAGCAGCGTAACAGGGGGCGTGGAGACCCAGTACTTC. It specifies CASSVTGGVETQYF. V and J are TRBV9 and TRBJ2-5; 9 bases are a match to TRBD1. This CDR3 is built from 14 residues. The germline gives CDR1 SGDLS, CDR2 YYNGEE. Trimming cost V 1 base and J 5 bases; bases outside gene matches: 3.